Listed below are T cell receptor beta chains from one sample, sequenced in a study of T cell clonotyping in hematopoietic cell transplantation. The method was immunoSEQ multiplex PCR; TCRdb's version includes in-frame clones alone and lacks a portion of them. The table shows 10,000 to 15,000 clones, with roughly 90% occurring only once. Specimen: PBMCs, collected 100 days after allogeneic stem cell transplant. The receptors were gathered from a female patient in her fifties or sixties who had an allogeneic stem cell transplant from an unrelated donor, so the T cells may come from the graft donor. Some clones in this sample may be carry-over from other donors' samples. The conserved cysteine and the conserved F or W are not part of the CDR3 here. The order of the fields is CDR3 protein, V gene, D gene, J gene. The D gene is left open where the match is weak.

ASSRSTKPYEQY	TRBV4-3	NA	TRBJ2-7
ASSVAVSTEAF	TRBV9	NA	TRBJ1-1
ASSHIHLSEAF	TRBV25-1	NA	TRBJ1-1
ASSFGQFYGYT	TRBV11-2	NA	TRBJ1-2
ASSQANNLRQAGNTIY	TRBV14	NA	TRBJ1-3
ASSLAGRAHEQF	TRBV5-1	NA	TRBJ2-1
ASSGATGMRGETQY	TRBV7-2	NA	TRBJ2-5
ASKVAQGRNSPLH	TRBV5-4	NA	TRBJ1-6
ASSQDRGLETQY	TRBV5-4	TRBD1	TRBJ2-5
ASSFYRGQGNTIY	TRBV7-2	TRBD1	TRBJ1-3
ASSFDRVNTEAF	TRBV5-1	TRBD1	TRBJ1-1
ASSELATYNEQF	TRBV9	TRBD2	TRBJ2-1
ASSVRLLYGYT	TRBV6-1	NA	TRBJ1-2
ASRGGYYEQY	TRBV6-1	TRBD2	TRBJ2-7
ASSWASTYEQY	TRBV7-2	NA	TRBJ2-7
ASSLDPHEQY	TRBV7-9	NA	TRBJ2-7
ASSPQGVVEKLF	TRBV27	TRBD1	TRBJ1-4
ASSLAGTGTRGGTQY	TRBV5-4	NA	TRBJ2-3
ASSLGSAGKQY	TRBV5-1	NA	TRBJ2-7
ATSRDPGEKLF	TRBV15	NA	TRBJ1-4
ASSQDWTFGNTEAF	TRBV4-3	NA	TRBJ1-1
ASKPLAGGPRGYNEQF	TRBV19	TRBD2	TRBJ2-1
ASSSTGGSTDTQY	TRBV7-9	TRBD1	TRBJ2-3
ASSGAGGPSYT	TRBV2	TRBD1	TRBJ1-2
ASSPGQGGYT	TRBV7-9	TRBD1	TRBJ1-2
ASRGQSSQPQH	TRBV19	NA	TRBJ1-5
ASSLAGNTGELF	TRBV28	NA	TRBJ2-2
ASSYGLAGGNHEQY	TRBV7-8	TRBD2	TRBJ2-7
ASSPLGVSTDTQY	TRBV6-5	NA	TRBJ2-3
ASSPLTVNHEQY	TRBV7-6	NA	TRBJ2-7
ASSLMGQSEQF	TRBV7-9	TRBD1	TRBJ2-1
ASSERGTNQPQH	TRBV6-1	NA	TRBJ1-5
ASSLLVGSRTSPLH	TRBV5-4	NA	TRBJ1-6
ASSPIGRGQSDTQY	TRBV11-2	NA	TRBJ2-3
ASSFNSNYGYT	TRBV27	NA	TRBJ1-2
ASSNGHSSGNTIY	TRBV19	NA	TRBJ1-3
ASSLADIYGYT	TRBV7-8	NA	TRBJ1-2
ASRPDRGSNQPQH	TRBV7-8	TRBD1	TRBJ1-5
SVVVTNSGNTIY	TRBV29-1	NA	TRBJ1-3
ASSYEAGGGYT	TRBV6-5	NA	TRBJ1-2
ASSRDSGGRTGELF	TRBV7-3	NA	TRBJ2-2
AWTPQDSTEAF	TRBV30	NA	TRBJ1-1
AWSVRGALQETQY	TRBV30	NA	TRBJ2-5
ASSPGLAGSYEQY	TRBV4-3	TRBD2	TRBJ2-7
ASSLRDPGELF	TRBV11-3	NA	TRBJ2-2
AWSPPDVSPA	TRBV30	NA	TRBJ1-5
AHSDRGPQPQH	TRBV6-1	TRBD1	TRBJ1-5
ASSLGRLARETQY	TRBV5-8	TRBD2	TRBJ2-5
ASGSDGNTEAF	TRBV18	NA	TRBJ1-1
ASSPWTGDQPQH	TRBV5-1	TRBD1	TRBJ1-5
ASSPTGEGYT	TRBV28	TRBD1	TRBJ1-2
ASSPLAGGATDTQY	TRBV5-4	TRBD2	TRBJ2-3
ASSLAGGLGPSYEQY	TRBV5-1	TRBD2	TRBJ2-7
ASSLATGGRQETQY	TRBV5-1	TRBD1	TRBJ2-5
ASSLSLGSGQELNTEAF	TRBV5-1	TRBD1	TRBJ1-1
ASSLSQDIAYNEQF	TRBV5-4	NA	TRBJ2-1